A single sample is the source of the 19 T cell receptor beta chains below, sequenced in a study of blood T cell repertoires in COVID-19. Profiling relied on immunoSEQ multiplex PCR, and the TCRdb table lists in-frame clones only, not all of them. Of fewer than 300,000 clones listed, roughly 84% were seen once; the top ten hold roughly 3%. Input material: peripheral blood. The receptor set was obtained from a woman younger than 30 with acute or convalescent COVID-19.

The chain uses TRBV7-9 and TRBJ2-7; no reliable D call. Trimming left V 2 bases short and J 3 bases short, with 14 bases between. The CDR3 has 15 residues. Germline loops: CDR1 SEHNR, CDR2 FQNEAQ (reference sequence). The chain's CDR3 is CASSLLIGMNYEQYF. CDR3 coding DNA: TGTGCCAGCAGCTTATTAATCGGTATGAACTACGAGCAGTACTTC.

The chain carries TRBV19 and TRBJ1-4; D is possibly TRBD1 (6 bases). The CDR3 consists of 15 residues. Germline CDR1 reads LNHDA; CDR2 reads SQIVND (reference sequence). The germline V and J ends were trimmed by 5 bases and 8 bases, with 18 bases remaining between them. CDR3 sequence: CASSRLQGPGEKLFF. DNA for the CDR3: TGTGCCAGTAGTCGTCTACAGGGCCCGGGGGAAAAACTGTTTTTT.

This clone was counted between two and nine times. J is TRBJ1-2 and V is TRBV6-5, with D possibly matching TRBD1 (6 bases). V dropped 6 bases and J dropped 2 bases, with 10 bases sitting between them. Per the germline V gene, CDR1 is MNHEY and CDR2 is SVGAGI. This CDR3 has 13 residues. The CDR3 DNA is TGTGCCAGCAGCCCCGGACAGAACTATGGCTACACCTTC. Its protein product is CASSPGQNYGYTF.

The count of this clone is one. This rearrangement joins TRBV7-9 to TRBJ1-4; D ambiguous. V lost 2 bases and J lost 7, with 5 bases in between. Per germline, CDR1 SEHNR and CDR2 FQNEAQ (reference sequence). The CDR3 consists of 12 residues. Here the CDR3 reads CASSLNGEKLFF. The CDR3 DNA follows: TGTGCCAGCAGCTTAAACGGTGAAAAACTGTTTTTT.

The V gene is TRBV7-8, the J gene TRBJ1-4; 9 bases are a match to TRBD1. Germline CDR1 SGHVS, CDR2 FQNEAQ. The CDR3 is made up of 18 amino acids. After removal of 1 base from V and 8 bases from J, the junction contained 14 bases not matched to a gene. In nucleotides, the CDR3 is TGTGCCAGCAGCTTAGTCGCAACTACAGGGGGCGTGGGGGAAAAACTGTTTTTT. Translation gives CASSLVATTGGVGEKLFF.

CDR3 DNA: TGTGCCAGCAGCTTAGGGGGCGGGAACAATGAGCAGTTCTTC. It specifies CASSLGGGNNEQFF. J is TRBJ2-1 and V is TRBV11-3; D is possibly TRBD2 (6 bases). Trimming cost V 1 base and J 5 bases, with 9 bases left between them. This CDR3 contains 14 residues. Germline values: CDR1 SGHNT, CDR2 YENEEA. The full variable domain, completed using reference TRBV11-3 and TRBJ2-1, is EAGVVQSPRYKIIEKKQPVAFWCNPISGHNTLYWYLQNLGQGPELLIRYENEEAVDDSQLPKDRFSAERLKGVDSTLKIQPAELGDSAVYLCASSLGGGNNEQFFGPGTRLTVL.

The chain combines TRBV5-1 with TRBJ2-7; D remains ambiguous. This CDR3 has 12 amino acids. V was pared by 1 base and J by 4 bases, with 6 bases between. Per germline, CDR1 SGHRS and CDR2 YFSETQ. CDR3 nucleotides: TGCGCCAGCAGCTTGACAGCTTACGAGCAGTACTTC. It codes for CASSLTAYEQYF.

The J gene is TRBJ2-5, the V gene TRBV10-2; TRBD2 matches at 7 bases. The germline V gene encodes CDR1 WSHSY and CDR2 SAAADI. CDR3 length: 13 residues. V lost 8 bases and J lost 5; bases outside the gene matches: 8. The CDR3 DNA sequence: TGCGCCAGCGAGTTGGGGGGGATGGAGACCCAGTACTTC. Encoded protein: CASELGGMETQYF.

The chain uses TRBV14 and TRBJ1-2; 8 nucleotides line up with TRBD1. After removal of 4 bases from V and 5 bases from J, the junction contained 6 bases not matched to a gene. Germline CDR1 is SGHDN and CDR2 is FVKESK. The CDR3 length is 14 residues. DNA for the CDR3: TGTGCCAGCAGCCTAGGACAGGGCTTATATGGCTACACCTTC. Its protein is CASSLGQGLYGYTF.

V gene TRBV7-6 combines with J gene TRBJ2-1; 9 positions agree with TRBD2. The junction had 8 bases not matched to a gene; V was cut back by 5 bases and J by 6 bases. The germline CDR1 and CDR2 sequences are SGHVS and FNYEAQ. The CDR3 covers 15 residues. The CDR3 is CASSVLAGVGNEQFF. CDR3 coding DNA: TGTGCCAGCAGCGTCTTAGCGGGAGTGGGCAATGAGCAGTTCTTC.

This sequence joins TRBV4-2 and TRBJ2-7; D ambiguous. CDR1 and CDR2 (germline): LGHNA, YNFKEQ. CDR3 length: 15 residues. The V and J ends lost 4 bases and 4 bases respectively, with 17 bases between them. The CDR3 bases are TGTGCCAGCAGCCTACACCCCCGGGTGGCGTACGAGCAGTACTTC. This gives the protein CASSLHPRVAYEQYF.

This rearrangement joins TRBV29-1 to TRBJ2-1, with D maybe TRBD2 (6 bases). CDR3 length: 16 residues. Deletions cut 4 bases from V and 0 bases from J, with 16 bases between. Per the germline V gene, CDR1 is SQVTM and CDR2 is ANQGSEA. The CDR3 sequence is CSVGARDFSSYNEQFF. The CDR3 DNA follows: TGCAGCGTTGGGGCTAGGGACTTCAGCTCCTACAATGAGCAGTTCTTC.

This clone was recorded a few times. CDR3 region: CASSRGTGTQETQYF. The CDR3 coding sequence is TGTGCCAGCAGCCGAGGGACAGGGACGCAAGAGACCCAGTACTTC. The chain joins TRBV7-8 to TRBJ2-5, with 9 bases lining up with TRBD1. Germline-derived CDR1 and CDR2 are SGHVS and FQNEAQ. V was pared by 5 bases and J by 2 bases, with 6 bases of the junction left unmatched. CDR3 length equals 15 residues.

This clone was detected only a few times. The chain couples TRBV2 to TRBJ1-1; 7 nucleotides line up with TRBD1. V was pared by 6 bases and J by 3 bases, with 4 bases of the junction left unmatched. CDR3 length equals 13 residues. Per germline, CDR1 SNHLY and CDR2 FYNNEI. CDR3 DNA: TGTGCCAGCAGAAAAGACAGGGACACTGAAGCTTTCTTT. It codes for CASRKDRDTEAFF.

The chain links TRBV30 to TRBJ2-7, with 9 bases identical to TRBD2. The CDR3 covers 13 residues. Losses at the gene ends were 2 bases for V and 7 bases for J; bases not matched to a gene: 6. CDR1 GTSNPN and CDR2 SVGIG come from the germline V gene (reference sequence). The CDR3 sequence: CAWSTGLASEQYF. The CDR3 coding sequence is TGTGCCTGGAGTACCGGACTAGCGTCTGAGCAGTACTTC.

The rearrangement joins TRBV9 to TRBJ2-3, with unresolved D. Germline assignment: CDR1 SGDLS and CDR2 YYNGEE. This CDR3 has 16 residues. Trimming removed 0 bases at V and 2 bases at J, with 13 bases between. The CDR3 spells CASSVGLSPYTDTQYF. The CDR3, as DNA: TGTGCCAGCAGCGTAGGACTTTCCCCCTACACAGATACGCAGTATTTT.

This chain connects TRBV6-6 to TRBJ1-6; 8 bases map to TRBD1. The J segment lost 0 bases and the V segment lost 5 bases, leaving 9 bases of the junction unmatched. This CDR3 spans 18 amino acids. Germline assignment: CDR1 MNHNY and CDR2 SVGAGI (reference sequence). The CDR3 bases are TGTGCCAGCAGTCCACTAGGACAGGGTAGCTCCTATAATTCACCCCTCCACTTT. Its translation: CASSPLGQGSSYNSPLHF.

The DNA of the CDR3 is TGTGCCAGCAGTTTCCCTAGCGGGAGTCCCACAGATACGCAGTATTTT. It specifies CASSFPSGSPTDTQYF. The chain couples TRBV28 to TRBJ2-3; 10 nucleotides line up with TRBD2. CDR1 and CDR2 (germline): MDHEN, SYDVKM. V shed 3 bases and J 2 bases; nucleotides not matched to a gene: 5. The CDR3 is 16 amino acids.

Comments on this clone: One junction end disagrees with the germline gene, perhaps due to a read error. The CDR3 sequence: CASSVAVTTSYEQYF. The CDR3, as DNA: TGTGCCAGCAGCGTAGCGGTAACTACGTCCTACGAGCAGTACTTC. The chain carries TRBV7-2 and TRBJ2-7; a possible D gene is TRBD2 (6 bases). The CDR3 totals 15 residues. In germline, CDR1 is SGHTA, CDR2 FQGNSA.